The 26 T cell receptor beta chains listed next were all sequenced from one sample in a study of blood T cell repertoires in COVID-19. Assay used: immunoSEQ multiplex PCR; TCRdb lists only in-frame clones, some missing. The sample comprises about 130,000 clones, 88% of which are singletons, and 2% to 2.5% rests with the top ten. The specimen was peripheral blood. These receptors were taken from a man in his 70s with active COVID-19.

The V call is TRBV27, the J call TRBJ2-7; 11 bases are shared with TRBD2. J gave up 5 bases and V 5 bases, and 14 bases lay outside the gene matches. The germline V gene encodes CDR1 MNHEY and CDR2 SMNVEV (reference sequence). This CDR3 region has 17 residues. CDR3: CASSPGARLAGRDEQYF. The CDR3 DNA reads as TGTGCCAGCAGTCCCGGTGCCAGACTAGCGGGAAGGGACGAGCAGTACTTC.

This clone was seen a single time. The V and J genes are TRBV6-2 or TRBV6-3 and TRBJ2-7; TRBD1 matches at 9 bases. Germline lookup yields CDR1 MNHEY and CDR2 SVGEGT. The CDR3 length is 14 residues. Losses at the gene ends were 3 bases for V and 2 bases for J; bases not matched to a gene: 2. CDR3 amino acids: CASSYRTGAYEQYF. The DNA for the CDR3 is TGTGCCAGCAGTTATAGGACAGGGGCCTACGAGCAGTACTTC.

V and J are TRBV7-3 and TRBJ1-4; D is uncertain. Germline CDR1 SGHTA, CDR2 FQGTGA. V was trimmed by 2 bases and J by 7 bases, leaving 8 bases between them. The CDR3 is 13 residues long. The DNA of the CDR3 is TGTGCCAGCAGCTTACGAGGTGGTGAAAAACTGTTTTTT. It translates to CASSLRGGEKLFF.

In this sample, this clone turned up once. The rearrangement joins TRBV6-5 to TRBJ1-3, with TRBD1 identical over 11 bases. Per the germline V gene, CDR1 is MNHEY and CDR2 is SVGAGI. J lost 3 bases, V lost 4 bases, and 5 bases had no gene match. This CDR3 region has 16 residues. The DNA for the CDR3 is TGTGCCAGCAGTTTGGGGGGACAGGGGGGTGGAAACACCATATATTTT. It codes for CASSLGGQGGGNTIYF.

The chain employs TRBV19 and TRBJ2-1; 11 bases agree with TRBD2. The CDR3 runs to 16 residues. The ends lost 4 bases at V and 3 bases at J; junction bases unmatched: 5. Germline V lookup: CDR1 LNHDA, CDR2 SQIVND (reference sequence). The CDR3 reads CASSTLTSGVYNEQFF. The CDR3, as DNA: TGTGCCAGTAGTACCTTGACTAGCGGGGTCTACAATGAGCAGTTCTTC.

This clone was seen a handful of times. The genes are TRBV7-9 and TRBJ2-6; D might be TRBD2 (6 bases). V lost 0 bases to trimming and J lost 0 bases, with 6 bases between them. CDR1 is SEHNR and CDR2 is FQNEAQ in the germline V gene (reference sequence). The CDR3 extends over 16 amino acids. The CDR3 here is CASSLARDSGANVLTF. CDR3 in DNA: TGTGCCAGCAGCTTAGCGCGGGACTCTGGGGCCAACGTCCTGACTTTC.

V is TRBV29-1 and J is TRBJ2-2; TRBD2 matches at 10 bases. This CDR3 has 16 residues. V lost 6 bases to trimming and J lost 0 bases; unmatched junction nucleotides: 7. From germline, CDR1 is SQVTM and CDR2 ANQGSEA. CDR3 DNA: TGCAGCGTACGACTAGCGGGTGTTACGAACACCGGGGAGCTGTTTTTT. It encodes CSVRLAGVTNTGELFF.

The genes are TRBV6-6 and TRBJ1-1, with D hard to call. The V gene lost 4 bases and the J gene lost 1 base, with 10 bases spanning the gap. The CDR3 is made up of 14 amino acids. The germline gives CDR1 MNHNY, CDR2 SVGAGI (reference sequence). CDR3 coding DNA: TGTGCCAGCAGTTCGGAGAGGAGGAACACTGAAGCTTTCTTT. This translates into CASSSERRNTEAFF.

V usage is TRBV29-1 and J usage is TRBJ1-2; the D is unclear. Germline-derived CDR1 and CDR2 are SQVTM and ANQGSEA. This CDR3 contains 11 residues. Trimming stripped 2 bases from V and 4 bases from J, with 5 bases between. The CDR3 reads CSVEKAYGYTF. Here the CDR3 DNA reads TGCAGCGTTGAAAAAGCCTATGGCTACACCTTC.

This clone occurred a few times. The chain recombines TRBV11-2 with TRBJ1-2; 9 nucleotides agree with TRBD1. Looked up from germline, CDR1 is SGHAT and CDR2 is FQNNGV. Germline trimming cut 4 bases from V and 8 bases from J; bases unmatched to any gene: 5. CDR3 length: 13 amino acids. The chain's CDR3 is CASSSPTGGGYTF. In DNA form, the CDR3 reads TGTGCCAGCAGCTCCCCGACAGGGGGAGGCTACACCTTC.

The chain carries TRBV6-2 or TRBV6-3 and TRBJ2-7; 11 bases match TRBD1. CDR1 is MNHEY, CDR2 SVGEGT, per germline. The ends lost 4 bases at V and 8 bases at J; junction bases unmatched: 10. CDR3 length: 15 amino acids. CDR3 nucleotide sequence: TGTGCCAGCAGTTCCTACCCGGGACAGGGGGATAAGCAGTACTTC. Its protein product is CASSSYPGQGDKQYF.

The chain carries TRBV5-1 and TRBJ2-1, with D perhaps matching TRBD1 (6 bases). CDR1 and CDR2 from the germline V gene are SGHRS and YFSETQ. The CDR3 sequence is 17 residues long. V shed 4 bases and J shed 3 bases, with 20 bases lying between them. The CDR3 DNA sequence: TGCGCCAGCAGCCCCGGATTCCCAGACAGGTACTACAATGAGCAGTTCTTC. This gives the protein CASSPGFPDRYYNEQFF.

The J gene is TRBJ2-1, the V gene TRBV6-5, with TRBD2 matching over 10 bases. The length of the CDR3 is 15 residues. V shed 8 bases and J 9 bases; nucleotides not matched to a gene: 13. Germline CDR1 is MNHEY and CDR2 is SVGAGI. The CDR3 here is CASGSSGSKNSEQFF. The CDR3, as DNA: TGTGCCAGCGGGTCTAGCGGGAGTAAGAATAGTGAGCAGTTCTTC.

This rearrangement joins TRBV10-3 to TRBJ2-5; 7 nucleotides align to TRBD2. Germline CDR1 ENHRY, CDR2 SYGVKD. This CDR3 has 15 amino acids. The V gene end was trimmed by 2 bases and the J gene end by 2 bases; junction bases not matched to a gene: 5. The CDR3 loop is CAISEELATQETQYF. The CDR3 nucleotides read TGTGCCATCAGTGAGGAACTAGCGACACAAGAGACCCAGTACTTC.

The rearrangement uses TRBV5-1 and TRBJ2-2, with 14 positions matching TRBD2. This CDR3 has 19 amino acids. With 4 bases clipped from V and 1 base from J, the junction kept 9 bases outside the gene matches. CDR1 and CDR2 from the germline V gene are SGHRS and YFSETQ. CDR3 coding DNA: TGCGCCAGCAGCCCCGGGACTAGCGGGAGCAGAGGGAACACCGGGGAGCTGTTTTTT. Encoded protein: CASSPGTSGSRGNTGELFF.

The chain combines TRBV29-1 with TRBJ2-1; TRBD2 matches at 11 bases. The CDR3 totals 15 residues. The ends lost 0 bases at V and 9 bases at J; junction bases unmatched: 7. The V gene's germline CDR1 is SQVTM and CDR2 ANQGSEA. The CDR3 sequence: CSVEEHSGRAGEQFF. The CDR3 DNA follows: TGCAGCGTTGAAGAACATAGCGGGAGGGCCGGTGAGCAGTTCTTC.

The chain joins TRBV6-4 to TRBJ2-1, with 13 positions matching TRBD2. The germline V gene encodes CDR1 MRHNA and CDR2 SNTAGT. V lost 5 bases to trimming and J lost 3 bases; unmatched junction nucleotides: 10. The length of the CDR3 is 18 residues. CDR3 nucleotide sequence: TGTGCCAGCAGTCCACGGACTAGCGGGGGAGGGGACTACAATGAGCAGTTCTTC. Encoded protein: CASSPRTSGGGDYNEQFF.

This clone has just one count. In DNA form, the CDR3 reads TGTGCCAGCACTCCAGCGGGAGGTACCTACAATGAGCAGTTCTTC. Translated: CASTPAGGTYNEQFF. The chain employs TRBV6-5 and TRBJ2-1, with TRBD2 matching over 9 bases. After removal of 7 bases from V and 2 bases from J, the junction contained 6 bases not matched to a gene. This CDR3 comprises 15 residues. The V gene's germline CDR1 is MNHEY and CDR2 SVGAGI.

V and J are TRBV7-8 and TRBJ1-2; a possible D gene is TRBD1 (5 bases). V dropped 7 bases and J dropped 4 bases, with 13 bases sitting between them. The CDR3 has 13 residues. Per germline, CDR1 SGHVS and CDR2 FQNEAQ. CDR3 bases: TGTGCCAGCACCCCAGGGATCGGCTATGGCTACACCTTC. Amino acid sequence: CASTPGIGYGYTF.

The chain uses TRBV3-1 (or the pseudogene TRBV3-2) and TRBJ2-4, with 14 bases lining up with TRBD2. In germline, CDR1 is LGHDT, CDR2 YNNKEL (reference sequence). The junction had 11 bases not matched to a gene; V was cut back by 5 bases and J by 8 bases. The CDR3 runs 17 residues. The CDR3 here is CASSSPSGLAGEYIQYF. As DNA, the CDR3 is TGTGCCAGCAGCTCACCCTCGGGACTAGCGGGAGAGTACATTCAGTACTTC.

The rearrangement links TRBV11-2 to TRBJ1-5; D unclear. The CDR3 consists of 14 residues. V was shortened by 4 bases and J by 0 bases, with 7 bases between the two germline ends. CDR1 SGHAT and CDR2 FQNNGV come from the germline V gene. The CDR3 coding sequence is TGTGCCAGCAGCTCAACGGGTAGCAATCAGCCCCAGCATTTT. Protein: CASSSTGSNQPQHF.

This clone was detected a few times. J is TRBJ2-7 and V is TRBV7-9; 9 positions match TRBD1. The V gene's germline CDR1 is SEHNR and CDR2 FQNEAQ (reference sequence). Unmatched junction bases numbered 2, after V lost 5 bases and J lost 3 bases. This CDR3 comprises 13 residues. CDR3 in amino acids: CASSMGQGYEQYF. CDR3 DNA sequence: TGTGCCAGCAGCATGGGACAGGGCTACGAGCAGTACTTC.

V gene TRBV5-1 combines with J gene TRBJ2-7; perhaps TRBD2 as D (6 bases). V shed 0 bases and J shed 2 bases, with 15 bases lying between them. The CDR3 length is 16 residues. From germline, CDR1 is SGHRS and CDR2 YFSETQ. The CDR3 protein is CASSLGTTLSPYEQYF. The CDR3 DNA sequence: TGCGCCAGCAGCTTGGGGACTACACTTTCTCCCTACGAGCAGTACTTC.

This chain uses TRBV5-8 with TRBJ1-2; 7 positions match TRBD1. The V gene end was trimmed by 2 bases and the J gene end by 4 bases; junction bases not matched to a gene: 2. CDR1 SGHTS and CDR2 YDEGEE come from the germline V gene. The CDR3 is 13 residues long. DNA of the CDR3: TGTGCCAGCAGCTTCACAGGGGCCTATGGCTACACCTTC. This codes for CASSFTGAYGYTF.

The chain joins TRBV5-6 to TRBJ2-2; 9 positions match TRBD2. V was clipped by 4 bases and J by 5 bases; unmatched bases: 6. Germline-derived CDR1 and CDR2 are SGHDT and YYEEEE. CDR3 length: 15 amino acids. The CDR3 DNA reads as TGTGCCAGCAGCCTTAGCGGGAGCGGGACCGGGGAGCTGTTTTTT. This encodes CASSLSGSGTGELFF.

This clone was found once. The chain recombines TRBV30 with TRBJ2-7; TRBD1 is a possible D gene (5 bases). The V end lost 4 bases, the J end lost 4 bases, and 17 bases lay between the germline ends. CDR3 length: 14 amino acids. Germline-derived CDR1 and CDR2 are GTSNPN and SVGIG (reference sequence). CDR3 sequence reads: CAWKVQGSPYEQYF. The DNA of the CDR3 is TGTGCCTGGAAGGTCCAGGGTTCTCCATACGAGCAGTACTTC.